This T cell receptor (beta chain) was identified during a study of shared clonotypes between healthy human individuals. For the study at large: Each donor's CD8 memory used one plate, CD8 naive two, each CD4 subset three.

In the case of this clone: Its antigen remains unknown.

Per germline, CDR1 SGHRS and CDR2 YFSETQ. The V segment lost 4 bases and the J segment 3 bases; nucleotides outside the gene matches: 10. The CDR3 is made up of 16 amino acids. Study observations and caveats: Memory subsets had estimated richness that was generally smaller than that of naive subsets. Clonotype sharing among donors was expected to depend on sequencing depth.

The test was conducted at deep level. Only in-frame clones appear in the TCRdb table, and some are missing; sequencing was by immunoSEQ multiplex PCR. The repertoire holds a few million clones, with approximately 95% as singletons. The chain couples TRBV5-1 to TRBJ1-3; TRBD1 matches at 7 bases. The receptor's source is a man between 18 and 35 years old in good health. Some clones in this sample may be carry-over from other donors' samples. The sample comprised naive CD4+ T cells from PBMCs. Subset in this sample: CD45RA+ positively selected. The CDR3 region has the DNA TGCGCCAGCAGCGAGGTACCAGGGGGATTTGGAAACACCATATATTTT. Amino acids: CASSEVPGGFGNTIYF.